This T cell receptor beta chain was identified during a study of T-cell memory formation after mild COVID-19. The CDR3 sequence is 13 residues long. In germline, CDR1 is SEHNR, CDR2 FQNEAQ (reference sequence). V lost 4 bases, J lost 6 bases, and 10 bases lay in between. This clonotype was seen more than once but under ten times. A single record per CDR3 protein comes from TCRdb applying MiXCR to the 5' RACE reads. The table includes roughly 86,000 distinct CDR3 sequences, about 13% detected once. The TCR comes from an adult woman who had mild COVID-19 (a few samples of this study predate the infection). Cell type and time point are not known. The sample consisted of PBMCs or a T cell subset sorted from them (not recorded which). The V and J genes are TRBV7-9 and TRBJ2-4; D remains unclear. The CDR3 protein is CASSSPRLNIQYF. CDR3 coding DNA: TGTGCCAGCAGCTCCCCCCGGTTAAACATTCAGTACTTC.